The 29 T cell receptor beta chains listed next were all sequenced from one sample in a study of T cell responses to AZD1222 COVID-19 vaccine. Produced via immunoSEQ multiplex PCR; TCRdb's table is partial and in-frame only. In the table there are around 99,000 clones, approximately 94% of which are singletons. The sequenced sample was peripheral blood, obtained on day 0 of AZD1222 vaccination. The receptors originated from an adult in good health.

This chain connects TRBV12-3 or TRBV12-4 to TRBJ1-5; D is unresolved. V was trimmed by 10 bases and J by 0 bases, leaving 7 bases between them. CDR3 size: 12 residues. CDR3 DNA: TGTGCCATCAAATATAGCAATCAGCCCCAGCATTTT. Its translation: CAIKYSNQPQHF.

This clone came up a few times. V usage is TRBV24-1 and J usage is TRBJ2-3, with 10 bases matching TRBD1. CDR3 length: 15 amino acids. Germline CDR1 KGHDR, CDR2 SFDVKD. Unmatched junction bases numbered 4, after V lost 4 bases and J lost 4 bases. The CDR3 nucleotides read TGTGCCACCAGTGACGAGACAGGGGGCGCAGATACGCAGTATTTT. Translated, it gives CATSDETGGADTQYF.

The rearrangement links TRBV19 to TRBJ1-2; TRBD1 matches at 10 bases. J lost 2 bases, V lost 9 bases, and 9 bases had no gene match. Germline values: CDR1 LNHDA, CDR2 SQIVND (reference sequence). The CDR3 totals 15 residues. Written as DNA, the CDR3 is TGTGCCAGCAAGACAGGGGGCATCGGAAACTATGGCTACACCTTC. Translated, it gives CASKTGGIGNYGYTF.

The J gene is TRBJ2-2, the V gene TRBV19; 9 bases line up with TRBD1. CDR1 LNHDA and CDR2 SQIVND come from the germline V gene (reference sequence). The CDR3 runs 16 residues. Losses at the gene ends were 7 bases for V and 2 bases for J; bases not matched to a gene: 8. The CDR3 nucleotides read TGTGCCAGTACCGGGAGGACAGGGGTTAACACCGGGGAGCTGTTTTTT. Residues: CASTGRTGVNTGELFF.

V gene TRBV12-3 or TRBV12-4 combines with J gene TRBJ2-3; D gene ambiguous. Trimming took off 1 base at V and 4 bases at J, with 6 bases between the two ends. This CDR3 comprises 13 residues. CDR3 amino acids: CASSLGGSDTQYF. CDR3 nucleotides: TGTGCCAGCAGTTTAGGGGGTTCAGATACGCAGTATTTT.

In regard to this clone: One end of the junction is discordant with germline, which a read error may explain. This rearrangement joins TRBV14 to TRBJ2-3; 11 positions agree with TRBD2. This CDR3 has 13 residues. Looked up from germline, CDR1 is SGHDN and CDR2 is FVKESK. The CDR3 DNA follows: TGTGCCAGCAGCCAACAGACTAGCGGGGCCCCGGATTTT. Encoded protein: CASSQQTSGAPDF.

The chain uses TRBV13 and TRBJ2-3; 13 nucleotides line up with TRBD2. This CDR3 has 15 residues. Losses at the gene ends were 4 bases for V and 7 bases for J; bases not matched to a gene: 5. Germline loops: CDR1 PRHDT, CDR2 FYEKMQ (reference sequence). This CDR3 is CASSSGLAGRHTQYF. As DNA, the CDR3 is TGTGCCAGCAGCTCGGGACTAGCGGGAAGACATACGCAGTATTTT.

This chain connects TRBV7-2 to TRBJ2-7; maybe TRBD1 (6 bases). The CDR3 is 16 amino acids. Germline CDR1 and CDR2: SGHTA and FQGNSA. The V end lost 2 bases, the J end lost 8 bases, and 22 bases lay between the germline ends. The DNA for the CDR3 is TGTGCCAGCAGCTTAAGTCTCCGGACAGCAAAGGAAAAGCAGTACTTC. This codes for CASSLSLRTAKEKQYF.

In nucleotides, the CDR3 is TGCAGCGTTAGAACGAACACCGGGGAGCTGTTTTTT. Translated, it gives CSVRTNTGELFF. This chain joins TRBV29-1 and TRBJ2-2; D not resolved. Between the trimmed V and J ends, which lost 5 bases and 0 bases, there was a span of 4 bases. The CDR3 is 12 residues long. Germline V gene data show CDR1 as SQVTM and CDR2 as ANQGSEA.

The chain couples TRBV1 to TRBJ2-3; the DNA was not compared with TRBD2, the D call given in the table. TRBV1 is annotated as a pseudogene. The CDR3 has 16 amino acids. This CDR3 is CTSSQALAGVVDTQYF. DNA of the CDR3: TGCACCAGCAGCCAAGCTCTAGCGGGAGTGGTAGATACGCAGTATTTT.

CDR3 bases: TGTGCCAGCAGCTTTCAACTAGCGGGAGCGGACCCCGCTTACAATGAGCAGTTCTTC. Encoded protein: CASSFQLAGADPAYNEQFF. This chain connects TRBV11-2 to TRBJ2-1; 11 positions match TRBD2. CDR1 and CDR2 from the germline V gene are SGHAT and FQNNGV. This CDR3 has 19 residues. Trimming took 3 bases from V and 4 from J; bases not matched to a gene: 14.

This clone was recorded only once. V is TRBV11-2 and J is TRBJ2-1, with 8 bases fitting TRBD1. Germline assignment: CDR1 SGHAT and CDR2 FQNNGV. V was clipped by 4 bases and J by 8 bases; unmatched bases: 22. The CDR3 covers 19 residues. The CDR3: CASSSIQGDQGWTSDEQFF. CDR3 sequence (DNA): TGTGCCAGCAGCTCAATACAGGGGGACCAAGGTTGGACATCCGATGAGCAGTTCTTC.

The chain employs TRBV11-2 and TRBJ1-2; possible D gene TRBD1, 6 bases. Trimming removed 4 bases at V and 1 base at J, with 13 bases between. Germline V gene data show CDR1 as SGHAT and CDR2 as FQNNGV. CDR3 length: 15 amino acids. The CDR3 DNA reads TGTGCCAGCAGCTACGGACAGATACTTAACTATGGCTACACCTTC. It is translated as CASSYGQILNYGYTF.

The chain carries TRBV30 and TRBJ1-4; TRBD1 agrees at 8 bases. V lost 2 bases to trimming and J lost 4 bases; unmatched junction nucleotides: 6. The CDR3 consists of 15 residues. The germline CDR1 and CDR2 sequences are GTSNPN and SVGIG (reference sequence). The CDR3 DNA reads TGTGCCTGGAGTCCAAGGACAGGGCTTAATGAAAAACTGTTTTTT. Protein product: CAWSPRTGLNEKLFF.

The DNA of the CDR3 is TGTGCCAGTAGACCCCGTCGGGAGAATGAAAAACTGTTTTTT. This sequence encodes CASRPRRENEKLFF. This chain uses TRBV19 with TRBJ1-4; D is undetermined. Deletions cut 6 bases from V and 5 bases from J, with 13 bases between. CDR1 and CDR2 from the germline V gene are LNHDA and SQIVND (reference sequence). This CDR3 is built from 14 residues.

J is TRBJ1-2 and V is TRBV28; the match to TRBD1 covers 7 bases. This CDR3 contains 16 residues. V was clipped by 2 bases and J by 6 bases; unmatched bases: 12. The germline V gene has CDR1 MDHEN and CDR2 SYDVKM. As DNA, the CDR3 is TGTGCCAGCAGTTTACTGGGACAGCGGGGATCAGATGGCTACACCTTC. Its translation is CASSLLGQRGSDGYTF.

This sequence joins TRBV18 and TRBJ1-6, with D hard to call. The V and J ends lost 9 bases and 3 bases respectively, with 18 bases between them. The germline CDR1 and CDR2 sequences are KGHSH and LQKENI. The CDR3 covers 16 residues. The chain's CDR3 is CASFHAEGSYNSPLHF. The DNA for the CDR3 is TGTGCCAGTTTTCACGCGGAGGGAAGCTATAATTCACCCCTCCACTTT.

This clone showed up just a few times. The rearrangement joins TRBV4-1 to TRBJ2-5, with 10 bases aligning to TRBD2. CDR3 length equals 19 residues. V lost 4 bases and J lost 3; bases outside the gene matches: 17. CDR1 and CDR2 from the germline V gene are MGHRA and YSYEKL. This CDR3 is CASSRKRTSGALAEETQYF. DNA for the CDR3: TGCGCCAGCAGCCGAAAAAGGACTAGCGGCGCTCTCGCGGAAGAGACCCAGTACTTC.

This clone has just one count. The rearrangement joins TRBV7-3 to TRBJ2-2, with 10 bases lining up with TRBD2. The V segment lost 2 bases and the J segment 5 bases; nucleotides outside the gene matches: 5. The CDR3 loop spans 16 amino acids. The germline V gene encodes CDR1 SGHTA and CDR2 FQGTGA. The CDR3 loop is CASSLLAGAGTGELFF. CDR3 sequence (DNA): TGTGCCAGCAGCTTACTAGCGGGAGCTGGAACCGGGGAGCTGTTTTTT.

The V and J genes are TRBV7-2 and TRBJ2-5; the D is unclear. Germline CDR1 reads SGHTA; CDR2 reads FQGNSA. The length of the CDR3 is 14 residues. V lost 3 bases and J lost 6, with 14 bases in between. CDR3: CASSFLGDRKTQYF. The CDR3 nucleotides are TGTGCCAGCAGCTTTCTTGGCGATCGGAAGACCCAGTACTTC.

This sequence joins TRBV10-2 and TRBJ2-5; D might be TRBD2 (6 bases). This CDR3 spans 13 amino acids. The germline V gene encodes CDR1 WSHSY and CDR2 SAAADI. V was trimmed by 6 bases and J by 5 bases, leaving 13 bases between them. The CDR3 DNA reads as TGCGCCAGCAGGTTGGGGGGTGGCGAGACCCAGTACTTC. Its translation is CASRLGGGETQYF.

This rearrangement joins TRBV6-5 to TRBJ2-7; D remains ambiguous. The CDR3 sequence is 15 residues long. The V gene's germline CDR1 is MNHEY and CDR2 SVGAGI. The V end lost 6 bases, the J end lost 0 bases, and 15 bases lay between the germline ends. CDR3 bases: TGTGCCAGCAGCCACAAGGGTTCAAGCTCCTACGAGCAGTACTTC. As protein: CASSHKGSSSYEQYF.

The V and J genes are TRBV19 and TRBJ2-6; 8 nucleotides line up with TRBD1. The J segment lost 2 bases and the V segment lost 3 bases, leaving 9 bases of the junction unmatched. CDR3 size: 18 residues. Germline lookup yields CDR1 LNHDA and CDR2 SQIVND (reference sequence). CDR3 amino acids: CASSIYRGEVAGANVLTF. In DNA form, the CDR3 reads TGTGCCAGTAGTATCTACAGGGGGGAGGTGGCTGGGGCCAACGTCCTGACTTTC.

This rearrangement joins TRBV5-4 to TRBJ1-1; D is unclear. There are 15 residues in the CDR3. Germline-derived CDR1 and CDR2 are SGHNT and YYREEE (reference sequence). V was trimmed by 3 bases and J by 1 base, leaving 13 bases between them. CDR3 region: CASSSPTGKNTEAFF. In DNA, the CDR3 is TGTGCCAGCAGCTCACCCACCGGTAAGAACACTGAAGCTTTCTTT.

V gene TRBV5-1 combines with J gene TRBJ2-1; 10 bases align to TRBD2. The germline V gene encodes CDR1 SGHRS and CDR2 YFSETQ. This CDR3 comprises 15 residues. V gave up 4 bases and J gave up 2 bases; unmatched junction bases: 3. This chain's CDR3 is CASSTGLAAYNEQFF. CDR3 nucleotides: TGCGCCAGCAGCACTGGACTAGCGGCCTACAATGAGCAGTTCTTC.

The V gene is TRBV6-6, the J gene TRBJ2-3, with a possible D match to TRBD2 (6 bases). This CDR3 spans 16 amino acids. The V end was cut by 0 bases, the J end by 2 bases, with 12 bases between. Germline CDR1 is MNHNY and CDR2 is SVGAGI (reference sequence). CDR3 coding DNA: TGTGCCAGCAGTTACTCGGAGGCGGGGACCACAGATACGCAGTATTTT. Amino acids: CASSYSEAGTTDTQYF.

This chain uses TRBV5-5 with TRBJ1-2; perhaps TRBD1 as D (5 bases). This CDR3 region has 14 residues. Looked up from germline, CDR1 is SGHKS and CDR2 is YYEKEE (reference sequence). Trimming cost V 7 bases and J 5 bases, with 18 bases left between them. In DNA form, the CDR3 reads TGTGCCAGCCGAGCCCAAATTCAGGGTTATGGCTACACCTTC. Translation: CASRAQIQGYGYTF. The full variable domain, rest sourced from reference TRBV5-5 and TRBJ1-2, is DAGVTQSPTHLIKTRGQQVTLRCSPISGHKSVSWYQQVLGQGPQFIFQYYEKEERGRGNFPDRFSARQFPNYSSELNVNALLLGDSALYLCASRAQIQGYGYTFGSGTRLTVV.

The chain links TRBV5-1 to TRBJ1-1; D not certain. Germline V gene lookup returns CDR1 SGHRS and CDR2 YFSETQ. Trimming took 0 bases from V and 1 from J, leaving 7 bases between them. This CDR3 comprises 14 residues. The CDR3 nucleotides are TGCGCCAGCAGCTTGGGGGGAGCGAACACTGAAGCTTTCTTT. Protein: CASSLGGANTEAFF.

CDR3 region: CASSLAAGGTGELFF. The DNA of the CDR3 is TGCGCCAGCAGCTTGGCCGCGGGGGGCACCGGGGAGCTGTTTTTT. This chain joins TRBV5-1 and TRBJ2-2, with 8 bases lining up with TRBD2. This CDR3 has 15 residues. Germline V gene sequence: CDR1 SGHRS, CDR2 YFSETQ. The junction had 2 bases not matched to a gene; V was cut back by 0 bases and J by 4 bases.